This TCR beta chain was found in a study of shared clonotypes between healthy human individuals. Selected positively for CCR7 and CD45RO-negative, naive CD8 cells excluded terminally differentiated effector memory CD45RA+ cells. Assay used: immunoSEQ multiplex PCR; TCRdb lists only in-frame clones, some missing. Of millions of clones listed, just over 90% are singletons. The germline gives CDR1 SQVTM, CDR2 ANQGSEA. This CDR3 comprises 14 residues. Trimming shortened V by 7 bases and J by 6 bases, and 19 bases separated the two germline ends. This clonotype originated in a man aged 18 to 29 in good health. Some clones in this sample may be carry-over from other donors' samples. The chain couples TRBV29-1 to TRBJ2-1; D assignment may be TRBD1 or TRBD2 (6 bases each). The source material was naive CD8+ T cells from PBMCs. CDR3: CSGLDWGQTNEQFF. The CDR3 region has the DNA TGCAGCGGACTAGATTGGGGACAAACCAATGAGCAGTTCTTC.